This TCR beta chain was sequenced for a study of blood T cell repertoires in COVID-19. Study in general: The United States, Italy and Spain supplied acute and convalescent COVID-19 samples. From T cells, B-cell-depleted T cells, or PBMCs came the material, which was cDNA or gDNA.

The V and J ends lost 4 bases and 6 bases respectively, with 10 bases between them. The V gene's germline CDR1 is MNHEY and CDR2 SMNVEV (reference sequence). This CDR3 spans 13 amino acids. Per the original data handling: Reference gene primer amplification gave estimated nucleated cell counts. Assay: immunoSEQ multiplex PCR; the TCRdb copy retains only in-frame clones and omits some. V, J and clone size reflect that table, while D and trimming were determined from the DNA. Found here are approximately 15,000 clones, roughly four fifths of them singletons; the top ten hold over 8%. The chain joins TRBV27 to TRBJ2-1; tentative D call: TRBD2 (5 bases). The source material was peripheral blood. This TCR was sampled from a human donor in a cohort sampled during active COVID-19. The CDR3 here is CASSSRGINEQFF. CDR3 sequence (DNA): TGTGCCAGCAGTTCCCGGGGAATCAATGAGCAGTTCTTC.